The clone carrying this TCR beta chain was detected once. The data were obtained in a study of blood T cell repertoires in COVID-19. Assay: immunoSEQ multiplex PCR; the TCRdb copy retains only in-frame clones and omits some. The repertoire has 100,000 or so clones, roughly 69% of them found once; the top ten carry approximately 6.3%. The sequence was obtained from a man older than 75 with acute or convalescent COVID-19. Sequencing input: peripheral blood.

This chain's CDR3 is CSAADRERETQYF. The CDR3 DNA reads TGCAGCGCAGCGGACAGGGAACGAGAGACCCAGTACTTC. The rearrangement joins TRBV29-1 to TRBJ2-5, with 8 bases identical to TRBD1. The CDR3 length is 13 residues. Per germline, CDR1 SQVTM and CDR2 ANQGSEA. V was pared by 7 bases and J by 4 bases, with 8 bases of the junction left unmatched.